These 2 T cell receptor beta chains came from one sample sequenced in a study of blood T cells in healthy people across ages. Together with a sample-barcoded 5' primer, a J-beta primer mix was included in a second PCR lasting about 6 to 11 cycles. TCRdb analysed the 5' RACE reads with MiXCR anew, one entry per CDR3 protein. The sample carries about 830,000 distinct CDR3 sequences, approximately 67% recorded once. Specimen: blood. The receptors stem from a man aged 25-45 years in good health.

The gene calls are TRBV28 and TRBJ1-1; D is ambiguous. The germline CDR1 and CDR2 sequences are MDHEN and SYDVKM. The CDR3 contains 15 residues. Trimming took 1 base from V and 4 from J, leaving 13 bases between them. CDR3 nucleotides: TGTGCCAGCAGTTTATCACGGGGTTCGAGCACTGAAGCTTTCTTT. It codes for CASSLSRGSSTEAFF.

This clonotype was counted a single time. The chain uses TRBV28 and TRBJ2-3, with 8 bases matching TRBD2. CDR3 length equals 14 residues. V was pared by 6 bases and J by 6 bases, with 8 bases of the junction left unmatched. Germline-derived CDR1 and CDR2 are MDHEN and SYDVKM. The CDR3 coding sequence is TGTGCCAGCAGGGACGCGGGGGGCCTTGATACGCAGTATTTT. Encoded protein: CASRDAGGLDTQYF.